The next 18 T cell receptor beta chains were all read from a single sample in a study of T cell responses to AZD1222 COVID-19 vaccine. Assay: immunoSEQ multiplex PCR; the TCRdb copy retains only in-frame clones and omits some. The sample consists of roughly 130,000 clones, roughly 90% of them appearing once. Source: peripheral blood, taken on day 0 of AZD1222 vaccination. These receptors originate from an adult in good health.

The V and J genes are TRBV9 and TRBJ2-1, with a weak D call TRBD2 (6 bases). Trimming took 4 bases from V and 14 from J, leaving 19 bases between them. The germline CDR1 and CDR2 sequences are SGDLS and YYNGEE. The CDR3 loop spans 13 amino acids. CDR3 amino acids: CASSPRPSGGEFF. The DNA of the CDR3 is TGTGCCAGCAGCCCAAGACCGAGCGGCGGGGAGTTCTTC.

The chain carries TRBV9 and TRBJ1-5; 7 nucleotides agree with TRBD1. The ends lost 5 bases at V and 3 bases at J; junction bases unmatched: 5. The germline gives CDR1 SGDLS, CDR2 YYNGEE. CDR3 length: 14 amino acids. As DNA, the CDR3 is TGTGCCAGCAGTGTACAGGGGACCAATCAGCCCCAGCATTTT. Protein: CASSVQGTNQPQHF.

This chain uses TRBV28 with TRBJ2-7, with D perhaps matching TRBD1 (6 bases). The ends were cut back, 4 bases at V and 6 bases at J, with 19 bases in the middle. CDR3 length: 15 amino acids. CDR1 is MDHEN and CDR2 is SYDVKM in the germline V gene. The DNA for the CDR3 is TGTGCCAGCAGTTCCCGTCTATGGGGGCGAGCCGAGCAGTACTTC. It encodes CASSSRLWGRAEQYF.

The chain is built from TRBV7-9 and TRBJ2-1, with 13 positions matching TRBD2. CDR1 is SEHNR and CDR2 is FQNEAQ in the germline V gene (reference sequence). V lost 4 bases to trimming and J lost 5 bases; unmatched junction nucleotides: 8. There are 17 residues in the CDR3. For the CDR3, the DNA is TGTGCCAGCAGCTCATCGGGACTAGCGGGGACTAACAATGAGCAGTTCTTC. Translated: CASSSSGLAGTNNEQFF. Full variable domain (outside the CDR3, taken from reference TRBV7-9 and TRBJ2-1): DTGVSQNPRHKITKRGQNVTFRCDPISEHNRLYWYRQTLGQGPEFLTYFQNEAQLEKSRLLSDRFSAERPKGSFSTLEIQRTEQGDSAMYLCASSSSGLAGTNNEQFFGPGTRLTVL.

The J gene is TRBJ1-1, the V gene TRBV7-9; D remains ambiguous. Per the germline V gene, CDR1 is SEHNR and CDR2 is FQNEAQ (reference sequence). V was cut by 2 bases and J by 1 base, with 5 bases left in between. This CDR3 contains 13 residues. The CDR3 DNA reads TGTGCCAGCAGCTTAACACGGAACACTGAAGCTTTCTTT. It encodes CASSLTRNTEAFF.

V usage is TRBV24-1 and J usage is TRBJ2-2; D call uncertain. CDR1 and CDR2 (germline): KGHDR, SFDVKD. The CDR3 sequence is 14 residues long. This CDR3 is CATQSRGNTGELFF. The CDR3 DNA reads TGTGCTACTCAAAGTAGAGGGAACACCGGGGAGCTGTTTTTT.

The CDR3 loop is CASSQDGGANYGYTF. The CDR3 DNA reads as TGCGCCAGCAGCCAAGATGGGGGAGCTAACTATGGCTACACCTTC. The rearrangement links TRBV4-1 to TRBJ1-2, with D tentatively TRBD1 (5 bases). The V and J ends lost 0 bases and 0 bases respectively, with 8 bases between them. The germline V gene encodes CDR1 MGHRA and CDR2 YSYEKL. The CDR3 runs 15 residues.

J is TRBJ1-1 and V is TRBV7-9; D call uncertain. This CDR3 contains 14 residues. Germline V gives CDR1 SEHNR, CDR2 FQNEAQ (reference sequence). Trimming took 1 base from V and 2 from J, leaving 8 bases between them. The CDR3 nucleotides read TGTGCCAGCAGCTTAGTAAGGGTAAACACTGAAGCTTTCTTT. Protein product: CASSLVRVNTEAFF.

The V call is TRBV2, the J call TRBJ2-3; 8 bases agree with TRBD2. V gave up 11 bases and J gave up 1 base; unmatched junction bases: 11. CDR3 size: 15 residues. Looked up from germline, CDR1 is SNHLY and CDR2 is FYNNEI. The CDR3 is CASGRDSLGTDTQYF. The CDR3 bases are TGTGCCTCCGGGAGGGACTCCCTGGGCACAGATACGCAGTATTTT.

The chain has TRBV6-2 or TRBV6-3 and TRBJ1-1; possible D gene TRBD1, 5 bases. Trimming left V 5 bases short and J 6 bases short, with 13 bases between. The CDR3 runs 13 residues. The germline gives CDR1 MNHEY, CDR2 SVGEGT. CDR3 nucleotide sequence: TGTGCCAGCAGTCCCTTCGACAGTTCTGAAGCTTTCTTT. Its translation is CASSPFDSSEAFF.

This clone was recorded only once. The chain is built from TRBV6-5 and TRBJ1-2; a possible D gene is TRBD1 (6 bases). The germline gives CDR1 MNHEY, CDR2 SVGAGI. Trimming took off 6 bases at V and 13 bases at J, with 18 bases between the two ends. The CDR3 covers 12 residues. This CDR3 is CASRTPRGQGTF. The DNA of the CDR3 is TGTGCCAGCAGGACCCCCCGGGGGCAAGGCACCTTC.

The chain combines TRBV30 with TRBJ1-2; D not certain. This CDR3 region has 13 residues. Looked up from germline, CDR1 is GTSNPN and CDR2 is SVGIG (reference sequence). Deletions cut 2 bases from V and 4 bases from J, with 11 bases between. CDR3 in DNA: TGTGCCTGGAGTCCCGATAGGGCCTATGGCTACACCTTC. Its translation: CAWSPDRAYGYTF.

This rearrangement joins TRBV7-2 to TRBJ1-4; maybe TRBD1 (6 bases). The V end was cut by 1 base, the J end by 8 bases, with 14 bases between. The CDR3 spans 15 residues. The V gene's germline CDR1 is SGHTA and CDR2 FQGNSA. As DNA, the CDR3 is TGTGCCAGCAGCTTAGTTACAGGGCAGGAGGAAAAACTGTTTTTT. The encoded protein is CASSLVTGQEEKLFF.

The chain links TRBV2 to TRBJ2-2; 13 bases align to TRBD2. The CDR3 is 17 residues long. V shed 7 bases and J 5 bases; nucleotides not matched to a gene: 10. Per germline, CDR1 SNHLY and CDR2 FYNNEI. In nucleotides, the CDR3 is TGTGCCAGCATTAGGACTAGCGGGAGTGTCTTTACCGGGGAGCTGTTTTTT. This sequence encodes CASIRTSGSVFTGELFF.

The V call is TRBV7-2, the J call TRBJ2-7; 7 nucleotides line up with TRBD2. CDR3 size: 13 residues. The ends lost 1 base at V and 6 bases at J; junction bases unmatched: 3. Germline CDR1 and CDR2: SGHTA and FQGNSA. In DNA, the CDR3 is TGTGCCAGCAGCTTAGTGAGGACTAGCGAGCAGTACTTC. Residues: CASSLVRTSEQYF.

The rearrangement uses TRBV3-1 (or the pseudogene TRBV3-2) and TRBJ2-7; D is possibly TRBD2 (5 bases). Trimming cost V 1 base and J 2 bases, with 9 bases left between them. Germline assignment: CDR1 LGHDT and CDR2 YNNKEL (reference sequence). The CDR3 length is 14 residues. CDR3 coding DNA: TGTGCCAGCAGCCAAGCCCCGGGGACCTACGAGCAGTACTTC. It translates to CASSQAPGTYEQYF.

V gene TRBV6-5 combines with J gene TRBJ1-2; D remains unclear. This CDR3 has 12 residues. Trimming cost V 2 bases and J 4 bases, with 5 bases left between them. The germline V gene encodes CDR1 MNHEY and CDR2 SVGAGI. The DNA for the CDR3 is TGTGCCAGCAGTTACAACGCCTATGGCTACACCTTC. Its protein product is CASSYNAYGYTF.

The chain couples TRBV29-1 to TRBJ2-2; D tentatively reads TRBD1 or TRBD2 (6 bases each). Per the germline V gene, CDR1 is SQVTM and CDR2 is ANQGSEA. The CDR3 extends over 12 amino acids. Trimming shortened V by 6 bases and J by 10 bases, and 15 bases separated the two germline ends. The CDR3 reads CSVDKGGAELFF. The CDR3 DNA sequence: TGCAGCGTCGATAAGGGGGGTGCGGAGCTGTTTTTT.